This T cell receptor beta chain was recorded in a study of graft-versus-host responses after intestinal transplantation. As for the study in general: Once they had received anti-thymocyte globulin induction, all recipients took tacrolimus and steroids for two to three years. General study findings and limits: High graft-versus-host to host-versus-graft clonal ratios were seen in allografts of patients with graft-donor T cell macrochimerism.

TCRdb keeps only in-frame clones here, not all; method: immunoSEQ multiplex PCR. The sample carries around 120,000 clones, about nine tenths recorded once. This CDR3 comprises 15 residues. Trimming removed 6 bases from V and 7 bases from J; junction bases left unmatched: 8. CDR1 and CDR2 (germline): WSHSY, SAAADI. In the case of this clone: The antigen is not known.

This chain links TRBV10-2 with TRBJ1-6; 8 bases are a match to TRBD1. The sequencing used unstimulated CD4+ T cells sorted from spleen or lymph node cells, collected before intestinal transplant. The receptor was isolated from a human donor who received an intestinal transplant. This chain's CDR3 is CASSLRTGKNSPLHF. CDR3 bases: TGCGCCAGCAGCCTCCGGACAGGGAAAAATTCACCCCTCCACTTT.